The clone carrying this T cell receptor (beta chain) was recorded many times. What it binds is not known. TCR beta CDR3 amplification used RNA transcripts. The library came from an HTBI-primed first-round RT-PCR and a second-round multiplex PCR. A single record per CDR3 protein comes from TCRdb applying MiXCR to the multiplex PCR reads. This table has about 390,000 distinct CDR3 sequences, 15% appearing once. The sample is drawn from a study of Graves' ophthalmopathy and Graves' hyperthyroidism. General observations from the study: Ophthalmopathy progression cases were predicted by the model with 55% to 71% sensitivity and roughly 72% specificity.

CDR3 length: 13 residues. Germline-derived CDR1 and CDR2 are PRHDT and FYEKMQ (reference sequence). The V end was cut by 3 bases, the J end by 5 bases, with 11 bases between. Hyperthyroidism was classified as stable if no ophthalmopathy occurred within 18 months of follow-up. The chain is built from TRBV13 and TRBJ2-7; no definite D call. Source material: peripheral blood. The TCR was taken from a woman between 18 and 30 years old with stable Graves' hyperthyroidism. The CDR3 DNA sequence: TGTGCCAGCAGCTTCCCTAGTCGGAACGAGCAGTACTTC. Translation: CASSFPSRNEQYF. Full variable domain (remainder filled in from reference TRBV13 and TRBJ2-7): AAGVIQSPRHLIKEKRETATLKCYPIPRHDTVYWYQQGPGQDPQFLISFYEKMQSDKGSIPDRFSAQQFSDYHSELNMSSLELGDSALYFCASSFPSRNEQYFGPGTRLTVT.